These T cell receptor beta chains were read from a single sample in a study of control samples from healthy donors and cancer patients. TCRdb's table, derived via immunoSEQ multiplex PCR, lists solely in-frame clones and lacks some. The data contain some 110,000 clones, more than 70% of them seen just once; the ten biggest clones take up approximately 2.2%. The sequenced sample consisted of blood. Source of these receptors: a woman aged 70-85 years in good health. CDR3s include the opening cysteine and the closing phenylalanine or tryptophan. Each record gives: clone size, J gene, V gene, D gene, CDR3 protein, CDR3 DNA. The D gene is left open where the match is weak. Not every row has a clone size; where given, it reads once, few, many or a size class.

NA | TRBJ2-1 | TRBV9 | NA | CASSVEGSGKQFF | TGTGCCAGCAGCGTTGAGGGTTCCGGAAAGCAGTTCTTC
NA | TRBJ1-5 | TRBV10-3 | TRBD1 | CAISGTGKNQPQHF | TGTGCCATCAGTGGGACAGGGAAAAATCAGCCCCAGCATTTT
NA | TRBJ2-7 | TRBV6-5 | TRBD1 | CASSYRDRGNYEQYF | TGTGCCAGCAGTTACCGGGACAGGGGCAACTACGAGCAGTACTTC
NA | TRBJ2-1 | TRBV5-1 | TRBD1 | CASSPGQAYNEQFF | TGCGCCAGCTCTCCAGGACAGGCATACAATGAGCAGTTCTTC
once | TRBJ2-7 | TRBV27 | NA | CASSLWGHEQYF | TGTGCCAGCAGTTTATGGGGGCACGAGCAGTACTTC
NA | TRBJ1-4 | TRBV5-4 | NA | CASSVEGTNEKLFF | TGTGCCAGCAGCGTGGAAGGAACTAATGAAAAACTGTTTTTT
NA | TRBJ2-7 | TRBV10-2 | NA | CASRGTYEQYF | TGCGCCAGCAGGGGGACCTACGAGCAGTACTTC
NA | TRBJ1-1 | TRBV7-2 | NA | CASSFQGRNTEAFF | TGTGCCAGCAGCTTCCAGGGTAGGAACACTGAAGCTTTCTTT
NA | TRBJ2-3 | TRBV6-5 | TRBD2 | CASRSSGGASTQYF | TGTGCCAGCAGATCTAGCGGGGGGGCCAGTACGCAGTATTTT
NA | TRBJ2-3 | TRBV19 | NA | CASSHRGGTDTQYF | TGTGCCAGTAGTCACCGTGGGGGCACGGATACGCAGTATTTT
NA | TRBJ1-1 | TRBV29-1 | TRBD1 | CSVEGAGGGAEAFF | TGCAGCGTTGAAGGGGCAGGGGGGGGTGCTGAAGCTTTCTTT
few | TRBJ2-2 | TRBV7-3 | TRBD1 | CASSSNRDRASAGELFF | TGTGCCAGCAGCTCCAACCGGGACAGGGCAAGTGCCGGGGAGCTGTTTTTT
NA | TRBJ2-3 | TRBV4-2 | NA | CASSATDTQYF | TGTGCCAGCAGCGCCACAGATACGCAGTATTTT
NA | TRBJ2-7 | TRBV10-3 | NA | CAISELGGSYEQYF | TGTGCCATCAGTGAGTTAGGGGGGTCCTACGAGCAGTACTTC
NA | TRBJ2-3 | TRBV6-1 | NA | CASSEWGASTDTQYF | TGTGCCAGCAGTGAATGGGGTGCTAGCACAGATACGCAGTATTTT
NA | TRBJ1-5 | TRBV5-5 | NA | CASSPPPGIGNQPQHF | TGTGCCAGCAGCCCCCCCCCAGGGATCGGCAATCAGCCCCAGCATTTT
NA | TRBJ2-5 | TRBV9 | TRBD1 | CASSVAGTGKETQYF | TGTGCCAGCAGCGTAGCTGGGACAGGGAAAGAGACCCAGTACTTC
NA | TRBJ1-4 | TRBV2 | NA | CASSEETTNEKLFF | TGTGCCAGCAGTGAGGAAACCACTAATGAAAAACTGTTTTTT
few | TRBJ2-2 | TRBV7-3 | NA | CASSLTFSVPGELFF | TGTGCCAGCAGCTTAACGTTCAGCGTACCCGGGGAGCTGTTTTTT